This TCR beta chain stems from a study of beta chain features in type 1 diabetes. The study's findings and limits: Moderately but significantly shorter TCRB CDR3s were found in Type 1 diabetes patients in all four CD4+ subsets. Reduced insertions and increased deletions marked VDJ junctions in type 1 diabetes patients.

V was trimmed by 0 bases and J by 5 bases, leaving 10 bases between them. The germline CDR1 and CDR2 sequences are GTSNPN and SVGIG (reference sequence). The CDR3 is 13 residues long. On this clone: Its antigen is as yet unknown.

The authors reverse transcribed all of the isolated RNA, so sequencing captured expressed TCRB transcripts. Profiling relied on immunoSEQ multiplex PCR, and the TCRdb table lists in-frame clones only, not all of them. This repertoire shows over 200,000 clones, roughly a tenth found once; its top ten account for around 0.018%. V usage is TRBV30 and J usage is TRBJ2-5, with D uncertain. The TCR sequence derives from a man aged 30-40 years with type 1 diabetes. The source material was naive CD4+ T cells from blood. Here the CDR3 reads CAWSVNSLETQYF. CDR3 nucleotides: TGTGCCTGGAGTGTAAATAGCCTGGAGACCCAGTACTTC.